The entry below describes one TCR beta chain. Its cognate antigen is unknown. This entry is derived from a study of T cell responses to AZD1222 COVID-19 vaccine. Study-level findings and limits: Possibly, clonal diversity was underestimated; donors were largely white British and included more females.

This CDR3 comprises 15 residues. Germline V lookup: CDR1 MNHEY, CDR2 SVGAGI. The V and J ends lost 6 bases and 3 bases respectively, with 15 bases between them. Assay used: immunoSEQ multiplex PCR; TCRdb lists only in-frame clones, some missing. The table shows 100,000 to 120,000 clones, with around 90% occurring only once. Material: peripheral blood, obtained 28 days after the second AZD1222 dose. The sequence was obtained from an adult who received the AZD1222 COVID-19 vaccine. The chain recombines TRBV6-5 with TRBJ1-3; D unclear. CDR3: CASSPRSGSGNTIYF. In DNA, the CDR3 is TGTGCCAGCAGCCCAAGAAGTGGGAGTGGAAACACCATATATTTT.